Listed below are T cell receptor beta chains from one sample, sequenced in a study of blood T cell repertoires in COVID-19. Profiled with immunoSEQ multiplex PCR; TCRdb holds only in-frame clones, not every one. The data contain around 430,000 clones, 88% of them singletons. The specimen sequenced was peripheral blood. These receptors originate from a woman between 50 and 59 years old with COVID-19, enrolled during active disease. Each CDR3 is given with its conserved first and last residue.

CDR3aa | v_gene
CASSWDSTGVGTEAFF | TRBV5-1
CAWESGNTIYF | TRBV30
CASAQSGGYTF | TRBV6-5
CASSLGSSYEQYF | TRBV11-2
CASSLQGQRAFF | TRBV5-8
CASNNRGQKEDTQYF | TRBV6-5
CASSVNTGMDYEQYF | TRBV9
CASRSETGVRDTQYF | TRBV5-5
CASSQWAAYEQYF | TRBV7-2
CASSFTGLAGGQGDTQYF | TRBV11-2
CASNPTGDSTDTQYF | TRBV5-1
CASSITGGGYGYTF | TRBV19
CASSPRDIVRGYEQYF | TRBV9
CASTLGLNTEAFF | TRBV19
CASSAPGGLNEQFF | TRBV9
CASSQERGGTYNEQFF | TRBV4-1
CASSQGKNSGGQLDTQYF | TRBV4-2
CASSPPGLSFDEQYF | TRBV5-4
CASRSTSGASYNEQFF | TRBV27
CASSVGAGLGETQYF | TRBV9
CASSFGSSATGNTIYF | TRBV5-1
CASSGGDRLPYEQYF | TRBV9
CASSADRDYNEQFF | TRBV19
CASSEASGGLEQYF | TRBV10-2
CASSLAGYNGYTF | TRBV11-2
CASSYGPDPPHQPQHF | TRBV5-8
CASSQVRTSTQYF | TRBV14
CASSFSHNEQFF | TRBV5-1